The clone carrying this T cell receptor (beta chain) was recorded many times. The SP2 primer and nested alpha and beta constant region primers amplified ligated cDNA in four rounds. TCRdb passed the UMI-ligation and nested PCR reads through MiXCR, listing each CDR3 protein once. The sample lists about 30,000 distinct CDR3 sequences; about 7.4% were seen once. V was cut by 4 bases and J by 3 bases, with 10 bases left in between. CDR1 is SQVTM, CDR2 ANQGSEA, per germline. The CDR3 spans 12 residues. The source of the sample is a study of naive and memory T cell subsets. Indicated treatment: skin biopsy from PPD injection site in Mantoux-positive individual. A UMI-containing oligonucleotide was joined by 3' ligation to the TCR cDNA template. Biopsied sites were PPD injections in people with a positive Mantoux test. Reverse transcription used DNase-treated unsorted total RNA, aiming for roughly 1 to 1,100 ng.

The clonotype originates from an adult in good health. V is TRBV29-1 and J is TRBJ2-7; D is uncertain. The sample here was skin, taken from a tuberculin skin test site. CDR3: CSVASTDYEQYF. CDR3 bases: TGCAGCGTTGCCTCAACCGACTACGAGCAGTACTTC.